This TCR beta chain emerged from a study of blood T cells in healthy people across ages. Comment on this clonotype: Its target is unknown.

This CDR3 is built from 17 residues. The V segment lost 0 bases and the J segment 0 bases; nucleotides outside the gene matches: 5. Per germline, CDR1 DFQATT and CDR2 SNEGSKA (reference sequence). With a J-beta primer mix and a sample-barcoded 5' primer, a second PCR ran about 6 to 11 cycles. TCRdb used MiXCR to reprocess the 5' RACE reads, holding one entry per CDR3 protein. The sample has approximately 800,000 distinct CDR3 sequences; 30% to 45% are singletons. Study outcomes and limitations: Per-million-T-cell TCR beta diversity fell roughly linearly with age. No one knew whether donors had CMV, which possibly confounded expanded clonotype changes. Diversity estimated from one million T cells was considered an underestimate. Aged donors had fewer naive CD4+ cells and lower diversity than long-lived donors.

Source material: blood. This sequence was found in a man aged 18 to 29 in good health. The chain links TRBV20-1 to TRBJ1-5; TRBD1 agrees at 10 bases. The CDR3 region is CSAREGTGAYSNQPQHF. CDR3 bases: TGCAGTGCTAGAGAAGGGACAGGGGCTTATAGCAATCAGCCCCAGCATTTT.